This T cell receptor beta chain came from a study of cytomegalovirus exposure and HLA in healthy donors. About the research overall: Among the roughly 400 genotyped donors, approximately 80% were placed in the Caucasian-associated ancestry cluster.

In the case of this clone: No antigen is known for it.

The CDR3 loop spans 15 amino acids. Germline V gene lookup returns CDR1 ENHRY and CDR2 SYGVKD. The ends were cut back, 0 bases at V and 2 bases at J, with 10 bases in the middle. PCR primers comprised 60 Vbeta and 13 Jbeta primers. Original processing notes: Later reanalysis found around 80 million unique TCR beta chains, 9 million to 12 million of them shared. Profiled with immunoSEQ multiplex PCR; TCRdb holds only in-frame clones, not every one. V and J calls and clone size are copied from that table; D and trimming were computed from the DNA. Recorded for this sample: 50,000 or so clones. Study-wide findings and caveats: Accounts indicate the classifier identified cytomegalovirus status with strong specificity and sensitivity.

The sequenced sample consisted of PBMCs. The chain uses TRBV10-3 and TRBJ2-5; D perhaps matches TRBD1 (5 bases). This clonotype was obtained from a man aged 35-49 years in good health and CMV-seropositive. CDR3 amino acids: CAISESARTQETQYF. The CDR3 DNA reads as TGTGCCATCAGTGAGTCGGCACGGACACAAGAGACCCAGTACTTC.